The 2 T cell receptor beta chains in this list originate from one sample, sequenced in a study of lymphopenia after photon versus proton radiotherapy. Libraries were prepared by immunoSEQ multiplex PCR; TCRdb keeps only in-frame clonotypes and omits some of them. This table holds approximately 62,000 clones, about 88% found once. The sequences come from peripheral blood, collected from a patient treated with proton-based radiotherapy. The receptors come from a man between 60 and 70 years old with pancreatic cancer.

The chain has TRBV29-1 and TRBJ2-7; D is perhaps TRBD1 or TRBD2 (6 bases each). This CDR3 region has 14 residues. Germline V gene sequence: CDR1 SQVTM, CDR2 ANQGSEA. The ends were cut back, 8 bases at V and 3 bases at J, with 20 bases in the middle. The CDR3 protein is CSLGQTEEGYEQYF. The CDR3 nucleotides are TGCAGCTTAGGACAGACTGAGGAGGGCTACGAGCAGTACTTC.

This clone was picked up a small number of times. This sequence joins TRBV19 and TRBJ1-2; TRBD1 matches at 9 bases. The CDR3 loop spans 13 amino acids. With V trimmed by 10 bases and J by 7 bases, 10 bases remained unmatched. Germline V lookup: CDR1 LNHDA, CDR2 SQIVND (reference sequence). The CDR3, as DNA: TGTGCCACTCAACCGGGACAGGGAAGTGGCTACACCTTC. It is translated as CATQPGQGSGYTF.